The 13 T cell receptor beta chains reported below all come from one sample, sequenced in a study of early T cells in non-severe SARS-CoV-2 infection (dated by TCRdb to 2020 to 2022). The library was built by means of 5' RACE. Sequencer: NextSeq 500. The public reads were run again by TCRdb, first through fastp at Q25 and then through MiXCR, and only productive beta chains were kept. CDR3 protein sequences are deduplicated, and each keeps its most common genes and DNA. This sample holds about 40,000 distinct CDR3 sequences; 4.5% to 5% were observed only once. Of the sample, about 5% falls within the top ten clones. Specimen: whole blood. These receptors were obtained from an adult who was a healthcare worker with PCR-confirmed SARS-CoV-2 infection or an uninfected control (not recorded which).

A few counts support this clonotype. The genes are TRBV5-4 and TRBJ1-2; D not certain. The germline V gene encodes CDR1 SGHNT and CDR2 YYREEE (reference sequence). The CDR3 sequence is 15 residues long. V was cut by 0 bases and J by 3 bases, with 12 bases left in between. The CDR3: CASSLGSLVDYGYTF. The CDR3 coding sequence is TGTGCCAGCAGCTTGGGGAGCCTTGTGGACTATGGCTACACCTTC.

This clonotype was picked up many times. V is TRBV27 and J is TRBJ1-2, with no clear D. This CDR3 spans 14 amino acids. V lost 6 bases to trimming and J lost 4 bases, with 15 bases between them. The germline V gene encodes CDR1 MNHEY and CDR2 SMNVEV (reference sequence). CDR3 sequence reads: CASRTTGTLYGYTF. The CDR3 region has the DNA TGTGCCAGCAGAACTACGGGAACTCTCTATGGCTACACCTTC.

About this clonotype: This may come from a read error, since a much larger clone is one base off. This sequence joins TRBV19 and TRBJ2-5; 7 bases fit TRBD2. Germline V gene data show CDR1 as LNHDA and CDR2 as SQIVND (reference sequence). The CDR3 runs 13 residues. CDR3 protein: CVSSIGGRETQYF. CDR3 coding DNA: TGTGTCAGTAGTATCGGCGGGAGAGAGACCCAGTACTTC.

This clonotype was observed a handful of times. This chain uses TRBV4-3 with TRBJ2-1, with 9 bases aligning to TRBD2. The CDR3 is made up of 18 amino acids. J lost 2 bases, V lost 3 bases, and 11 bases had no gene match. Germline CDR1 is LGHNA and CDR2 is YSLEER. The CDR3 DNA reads TGCGCCAGCAGCCAGGAAGCGCAAGCGGGGGGTACCTACAATGAGCAGTTCTTC. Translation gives CASSQEAQAGGTYNEQFF.

The CDR3 loop is CASSLATGTGGLYEQYF. Written as DNA, the CDR3 is TGTGCCAGCAGCTTAGCCACCGGGACAGGGGGTTTGTACGAGCAGTACTTC. The chain combines TRBV7-9 with TRBJ2-7; 11 nucleotides align to TRBD1. Germline lookup yields CDR1 SEHNR and CDR2 FQNEAQ (reference sequence). The CDR3 has 17 amino acids. Trimming cost V 0 bases and J 4 bases; bases outside gene matches: 8.

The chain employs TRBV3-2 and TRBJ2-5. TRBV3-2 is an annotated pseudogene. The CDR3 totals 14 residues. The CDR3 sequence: CASSQVTGWETQYF. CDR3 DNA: TGTGCCAGCAGCCAAGTAACGGGGTGGGAGACCCAGTACTTC.

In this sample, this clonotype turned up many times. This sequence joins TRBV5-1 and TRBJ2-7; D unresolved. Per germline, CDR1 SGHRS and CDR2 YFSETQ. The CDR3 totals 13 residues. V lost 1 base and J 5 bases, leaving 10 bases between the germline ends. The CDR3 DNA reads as TGCGCCAGCAGCTTGCTTTCAGGTGACGAGCAGTACTTC. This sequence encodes CASSLLSGDEQYF.

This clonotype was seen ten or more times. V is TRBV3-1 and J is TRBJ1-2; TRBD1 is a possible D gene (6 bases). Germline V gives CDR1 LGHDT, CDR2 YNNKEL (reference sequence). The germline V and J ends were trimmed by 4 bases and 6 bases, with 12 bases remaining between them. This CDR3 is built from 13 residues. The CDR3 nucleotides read TGTGCCAGCAGCCCTACACCAGGGGATGGCTACACCTTC. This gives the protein CASSPTPGDGYTF.

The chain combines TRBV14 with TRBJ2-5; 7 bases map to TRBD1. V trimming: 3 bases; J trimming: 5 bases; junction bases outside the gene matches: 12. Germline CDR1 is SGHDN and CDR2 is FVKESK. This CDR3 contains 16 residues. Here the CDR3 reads CASSQWDSGMAETQYF. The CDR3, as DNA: TGTGCCAGCAGCCAGTGGGACAGTGGAATGGCCGAGACCCAGTACTTC.

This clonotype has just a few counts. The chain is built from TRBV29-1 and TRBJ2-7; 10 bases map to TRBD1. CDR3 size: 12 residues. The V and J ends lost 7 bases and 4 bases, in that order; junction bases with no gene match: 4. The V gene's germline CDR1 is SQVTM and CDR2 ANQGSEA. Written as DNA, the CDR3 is TGCAGCGCAGGACAGGGGGATTACGAGCAGTACTTC. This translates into CSAGQGDYEQYF.

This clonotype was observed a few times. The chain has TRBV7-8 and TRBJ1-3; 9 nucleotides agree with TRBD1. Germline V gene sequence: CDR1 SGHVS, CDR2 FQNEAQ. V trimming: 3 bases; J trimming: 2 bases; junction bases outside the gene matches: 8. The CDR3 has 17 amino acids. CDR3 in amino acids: CASSLAGQGLPGNTIYF. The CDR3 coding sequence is TGTGCCAGCAGCTTGGCGGGACAGGGATTACCTGGAAACACCATATATTTT.

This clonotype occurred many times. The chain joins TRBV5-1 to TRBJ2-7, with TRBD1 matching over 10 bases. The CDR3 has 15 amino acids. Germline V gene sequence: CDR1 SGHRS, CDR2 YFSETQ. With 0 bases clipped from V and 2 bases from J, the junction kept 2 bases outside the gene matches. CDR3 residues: CASSLAGTGAYEQYF. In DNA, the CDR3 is TGCGCCAGCAGCTTGGCAGGGACAGGGGCCTACGAGCAGTACTTC.

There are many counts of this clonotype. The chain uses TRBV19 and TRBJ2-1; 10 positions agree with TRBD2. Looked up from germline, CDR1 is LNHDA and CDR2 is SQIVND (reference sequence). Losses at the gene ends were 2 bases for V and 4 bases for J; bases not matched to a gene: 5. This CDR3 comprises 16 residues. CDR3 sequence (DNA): TGTGCCAGTAGTATATTTGGACTAGCGGTTTACAATGAGCAGTTCTTC. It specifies CASSIFGLAVYNEQFF.